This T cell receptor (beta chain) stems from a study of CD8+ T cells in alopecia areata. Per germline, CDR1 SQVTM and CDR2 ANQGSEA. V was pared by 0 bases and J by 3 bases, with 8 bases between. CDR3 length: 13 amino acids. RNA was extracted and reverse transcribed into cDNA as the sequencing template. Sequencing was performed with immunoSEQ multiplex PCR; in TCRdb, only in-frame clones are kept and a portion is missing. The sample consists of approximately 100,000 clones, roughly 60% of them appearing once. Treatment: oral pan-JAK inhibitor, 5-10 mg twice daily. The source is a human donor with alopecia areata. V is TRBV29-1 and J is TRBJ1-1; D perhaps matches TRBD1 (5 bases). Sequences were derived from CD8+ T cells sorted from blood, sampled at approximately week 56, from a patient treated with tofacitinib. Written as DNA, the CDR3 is TGCAGCGTTGAAGAGGCAGGGTACACTGAAGCTTTCTTT. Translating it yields CSVEEAGYTEAFF.